This TCR beta chain was observed in a study of cytomegalovirus exposure and HLA in healthy donors. Study results and limitations: In a later analysis, specific HLA alleles were associated with 15,000 to 20,000 TCR beta sequences at a 0.05 false discovery rate. Common viral pathogens were later found to be apparently linked to several of the most significant clusters. In a later analysis, HLA-C alleles had the fewest associated TCRs, DRB1 alleles the most. Reportedly, TCR beta sequences accurately predicted HLA-A and HLA-B alleles in most subjects.

The PCR made use of 60 Vbeta and 13 Jbeta primers. Here immunoSEQ multiplex PCR was the method, and the copy in TCRdb shows in-frame clones only, minus some. Among about 160,000 clones listed, roughly 80% were seen once. The ends lost 4 bases at V and 2 bases at J; junction bases unmatched: 10. CDR1 and CDR2 from the germline V gene are SGHRS and YFSETQ. The CDR3 has 16 residues. Comments on this clone: Its antigen is currently unknown.

This TCR derives from a man aged 30 to 45 in good health and CMV-seronegative. V gene TRBV5-1 combines with J gene TRBJ2-7, with 9 bases that match TRBD1. Source material: PBMCs. The CDR3 DNA sequence: TGCGCCAGCAGCCCTACGGACAGGGGCGCCCCCTACGAGCAGTACTTC. This encodes CASSPTDRGAPYEQYF.